This is a list of T cell receptor beta chains from one sample in a study of shared clonotypes between healthy human individuals. Measured with immunoSEQ multiplex PCR; TCRdb has only the in-frame clones, and not every one. Here the sample spans around 1.5 million clones, 95% to 99% being singletons. Sequencing was performed on naive CD4+ T cells sorted from blood. These receptors came from a young man in good health. Each CDR3 is given with its conserved first and last residue. The order of the fields is D gene, J gene, V gene, clone size, CDR3 DNA, CDR3 protein. The D gene is left open where the match is weak. A row's size may be missing; if present it is once, few, many or a size class.

d_call: TRBD1
j_call: TRBJ1-1
v_call: TRBV27
clone_size: -
cdr3_nt: TGTGCCAGCAGTTTCGACGCATGGACAGGGAGGATGAACACTGAAGCTTTCTTT
cdr3_aa: CASSFDAWTGRMNTEAFF

d_call: -
j_call: TRBJ1-1
v_call: TRBV28
clone_size: -
cdr3_nt: TGTGCCAGTTTCACACAGGGATACATGAACACTGAAGCTTTCTTT
cdr3_aa: CASFTQGYMNTEAFF

d_call: TRBD2
j_call: TRBJ2-1
v_call: TRBV5-1
clone_size: -
cdr3_nt: TGCGCCAGCAGCTCTAGCGGGATGGGTGAGCAGTTCTTC
cdr3_aa: CASSSSGMGEQFF

d_call: TRBD2
j_call: TRBJ2-2
v_call: TRBV10-2
clone_size: once
cdr3_nt: TGCGCCAGCAGCAAAAGACTAGCAGCGAACACCGGGGAGCTGTTTTTT
cdr3_aa: CASSKRLAANTGELFF

d_call: TRBD1
j_call: TRBJ1-4
v_call: TRBV19
clone_size: -
cdr3_nt: TGTGCCAGTAGTACTTTGGGACAGGGGGCTTCTAATGAAAAACTGTTTTTT
cdr3_aa: CASSTLGQGASNEKLFF

d_call: -
j_call: TRBJ2-1
v_call: TRBV5-1
clone_size: -
cdr3_nt: TGCGCCAGCAGCTTGGTCGGGAGTTCTTACAATGAGCAGTTCTTC
cdr3_aa: CASSLVGSSYNEQFF

d_call: -
j_call: TRBJ2-1
v_call: TRBV6-1
clone_size: -
cdr3_nt: TGTGCCAGCAGTGAAGCAAGACAGTTGAATGAGCAGTTCTTC
cdr3_aa: CASSEARQLNEQFF

d_call: TRBD1
j_call: TRBJ1-3
v_call: TRBV6-6
clone_size: -
cdr3_nt: TGTGCCAGCCGACAGGGGGCTGGAAACACCATATATTTT
cdr3_aa: CASRQGAGNTIYF

d_call: TRBD1
j_call: TRBJ2-4
v_call: TRBV6-5
clone_size: -
cdr3_nt: TGTGCCAGCAGTTCTACAGGGGGCCAACGAGGCATTCAGTACTTC
cdr3_aa: CASSSTGGQRGIQYF

d_call: TRBD2
j_call: TRBJ2-7
v_call: TRBV5-6
clone_size: -
cdr3_nt: TGTGCCAGCAGCGTGACTAGCGGGCGGTACGAGCAGTACTTC
cdr3_aa: CASSVTSGRYEQYF

d_call: -
j_call: TRBJ1-5
v_call: TRBV4-1
clone_size: -
cdr3_nt: TGCGCCAGCAGCCAAGGACACGGGGATCAGCCCCAGCATTTT
cdr3_aa: CASSQGHGDQPQHF

d_call: -
j_call: TRBJ2-7
v_call: TRBV11-2
clone_size: -
cdr3_nt: TGTGCCAGCAGCTTAGAACAGGGCGGAAGCTACGAGCAGTACTTC
cdr3_aa: CASSLEQGGSYEQYF

d_call: -
j_call: TRBJ2-6
v_call: TRBV5-3
clone_size: -
cdr3_nt: TGTGCCAGAAGCCAGGGACTCCCGAGGGCCTCTGGGGCCAACGTCCTGACTTTC
cdr3_aa: CARSQGLPRASGANVLTF

d_call: TRBD2
j_call: TRBJ2-1
v_call: TRBV15
clone_size: -
cdr3_nt: TGTGCCACCAGCAGAGACTCCAGCGGGAGTGCCCATGAGCAGTTCTTC
cdr3_aa: CATSRDSSGSAHEQFF

d_call: -
j_call: TRBJ2-7
v_call: TRBV5-1
clone_size: -
cdr3_nt: TGCGCCAGCAGCTCCTCCGGGCAGTCCTACGAGCAGTACTTC
cdr3_aa: CASSSSGQSYEQYF

d_call: -
j_call: TRBJ2-3
v_call: TRBV7-6
clone_size: -
cdr3_nt: TGTGCCAGCAGCTCCTCTGTGGGGGGAGGTTCGCAGTATTTT
cdr3_aa: CASSSSVGGGSQYF

d_call: TRBD1
j_call: TRBJ1-2
v_call: TRBV5-6
clone_size: -
cdr3_nt: TGTGCCAGCAGCACGAAACAGGGGGTCTATGGCTACACCTTC
cdr3_aa: CASSTKQGVYGYTF

d_call: -
j_call: TRBJ2-1
v_call: TRBV30
clone_size: -
cdr3_nt: TGTGCCTGGAGTTGGCGGGCCGGGGAGGAGCAGTTCTTC
cdr3_aa: CAWSWRAGEEQFF

d_call: -
j_call: TRBJ2-7
v_call: TRBV5-4
clone_size: -
cdr3_nt: TGTGCCAGCAGCTTGGTGGCAGGGAGGTTAACAGGGAGCTACGAGCAGTACTTC
cdr3_aa: CASSLVAGRLTGSYEQYF

d_call: -
j_call: TRBJ1-5
v_call: TRBV5-1
clone_size: once
cdr3_nt: TGCGCCAGCAGCCAAACAGGGAACAAGGATCAGCCCCAGCATTTT
cdr3_aa: CASSQTGNKDQPQHF

d_call: TRBD1
j_call: TRBJ2-7
v_call: TRBV28
clone_size: -
cdr3_nt: TGTGCCACGGGACAGGGGGTGTACGAGCAGTACTTC
cdr3_aa: CATGQGVYEQYF

d_call: -
j_call: TRBJ1-5
v_call: TRBV5-1
clone_size: -
cdr3_nt: TGCGCCAGCAGCTTGCGGATCCGGCGGGGAGGGGGTTCCGGCAATCAGCCCCAGCATTTT
cdr3_aa: CASSLRIRRGGGSGNQPQHF

d_call: TRBD1
j_call: TRBJ2-7
v_call: TRBV5-1
clone_size: many
cdr3_nt: TGCGCCAGCAGCGATACAGGGGGCCTGTCCTACGAGCAGTACTTC
cdr3_aa: CASSDTGGLSYEQYF

d_call: TRBD2
j_call: TRBJ2-1
v_call: TRBV7-9
clone_size: once
cdr3_nt: TGTGCCAGCAGCTCCCCCCGAGGACTAGCGGGACCCGTTTACAATGAGCAGTTCTTC
cdr3_aa: CASSSPRGLAGPVYNEQFF

d_call: -
j_call: TRBJ1-1
v_call: TRBV6-5
clone_size: -
cdr3_nt: TGTGCCAGCAGGGCGGGACAAATCAACACTGAAGCTTTCTTT
cdr3_aa: CASRAGQINTEAFF

d_call: -
j_call: TRBJ1-2
v_call: TRBV27
clone_size: -
cdr3_nt: TGTGCCAGCAGTTTATGGGGGGGAGCTAACTATGGCTACACCTTC
cdr3_aa: CASSLWGGANYGYTF

d_call: -
j_call: TRBJ2-1
v_call: TRBV2
clone_size: -
cdr3_nt: TGTGCCAGCAGTAATACCGGGTTGTCCTACAATGAGCAGTTCTTC
cdr3_aa: CASSNTGLSYNEQFF

d_call: TRBD2
j_call: TRBJ2-7
v_call: TRBV6-6
clone_size: once
cdr3_nt: TGTGCCAGCAGTTACAGCGGGGCCCCATCCTACGAGCAGTACTTC
cdr3_aa: CASSYSGAPSYEQYF

d_call: -
j_call: TRBJ2-7
v_call: TRBV4-1
clone_size: -
cdr3_nt: TGCGCCAGCAGCAGGCCTGGGGGACTCTACGAGCAGTACTTC
cdr3_aa: CASSRPGGLYEQYF

d_call: TRBD2
j_call: TRBJ2-7
v_call: TRBV28
clone_size: -
cdr3_nt: TGTGCCAGCAATTCCCTAGCGGACCTATACGAGCAGTACTTC
cdr3_aa: CASNSLADLYEQYF

d_call: -
j_call: TRBJ2-1
v_call: TRBV14
clone_size: -
cdr3_nt: TGTGCCAGCAGCCGCGGACTCCCAGGGGAAAGGAGGCACAATGAGCAGTTCTTC
cdr3_aa: CASSRGLPGERRHNEQFF

d_call: -
j_call: TRBJ1-5
v_call: TRBV4-3
clone_size: -
cdr3_nt: TGCGCCAGCAGCCAAGATAATCAATACAATCAGCCCCAGCATTTT
cdr3_aa: CASSQDNQYNQPQHF

d_call: -
j_call: TRBJ2-1
v_call: TRBV4-1
clone_size: -
cdr3_nt: TGCGCCAGGGGGCGCGGCGGGCATTGGAATGAGCAGTTCTTC
cdr3_aa: CARGRGGHWNEQFF

d_call: -
j_call: TRBJ1-2
v_call: TRBV30
clone_size: -
cdr3_nt: TGTGCCTGGAGTGTTGCTATTTATGGCTACACCTTC
cdr3_aa: CAWSVAIYGYTF

d_call: TRBD2
j_call: TRBJ2-2
v_call: TRBV9
clone_size: once
cdr3_nt: TGTGCCAGCAGCGTAGAGGTATCCTTGGGACTAGCGGGAACCGGGGAGCTGTTTTTT
cdr3_aa: CASSVEVSLGLAGTGELFF

d_call: -
j_call: TRBJ1-5
v_call: TRBV15
clone_size: -
cdr3_nt: TGTGCCACCAGCAGAACCCGGACAGCTTTAAATCAGCCCCAGCATTTT
cdr3_aa: CATSRTRTALNQPQHF

d_call: -
j_call: TRBJ2-3
v_call: TRBV21-1
clone_size: -
cdr3_nt: TGTGCCAACATCCGGTACAGGGAGACAGATACGCAGTATTTT
cdr3_aa: CANIRYRETDTQYF

d_call: TRBD1
j_call: TRBJ1-4
v_call: TRBV5-8
clone_size: -
cdr3_nt: TGTGCCAGCAGCAAGAACAGGGGCCCGGAAGAAAAACTGTTTTTT
cdr3_aa: CASSKNRGPEEKLFF

d_call: TRBD2
j_call: TRBJ2-5
v_call: TRBV7-9
clone_size: once
cdr3_nt: TGTGCCAGCAGCTTAGCGCCGCTAGCGGAAGAGACCCAGTACTTC
cdr3_aa: CASSLAPLAEETQYF